The 8 T cell receptor beta chains below were found in one sample sequenced in a study of cytomegalovirus exposure and HLA in healthy donors. TCRdb's copy holds only in-frame clones and misses some; the assay was immunoSEQ multiplex PCR. This sample has about 150,000 clones, with roughly nine tenths found just once. The sample taken for sequencing was PBMCs. These receptors all come from a woman under 30 in good health and CMV-seropositive.

The chain recombines TRBV9 with TRBJ2-1; TRBD2 matches at 15 bases. The V and J ends lost 3 bases and 9 bases, in that order; junction bases with no gene match: 4. CDR1 is SGDLS, CDR2 YYNGEE, per germline. The CDR3 has 15 residues. The CDR3 here is CASSGGLAGGGEQFF. CDR3 DNA sequence: TGTGCCAGCAGCGGGGGACTAGCGGGAGGAGGTGAGCAGTTCTTC. Full variable domain (rest looked up from reference TRBV9 and TRBJ2-1): DSGVTQTPKHLITATGQRVTLRCSPRSGDLSVYWYQQSLDQGLQFLIQYYNGEERAKGNILERFSAQQFPDLHSELNLSSLELGDSALYFCASSGGLAGGGEQFFGPGTRLTVL.

The CDR3 coding sequence is TGTGCCAGCAGCCCTATGGGGGGTCGCGGCTATGGCTACACCTTC. Translation: CASSPMGGRGYGYTF. The V gene is TRBV27, the J gene TRBJ1-2; tentatively, D is TRBD1 (5 bases). V lost 6 bases to trimming and J lost 4 bases, with 18 bases between them. The CDR3 covers 15 residues. The V gene's germline CDR1 is MNHEY and CDR2 SMNVEV (reference sequence).

This clone has only one observation. The chain has TRBV9 and TRBJ2-3; 7 bases align to TRBD2. The CDR3 sequence is 19 residues long. CDR1 is SGDLS and CDR2 is YYNGEE in the germline V gene. V dropped 4 bases and J dropped 4; count of bases not matched to a gene: 21. CDR3 sequence (DNA): TGTGCCAGCAGCCCTCAAGAGGAGGGAGGGCCCCCTGACGCAGATACGCAGTATTTT. Translating it yields CASSPQEEGGPPDADTQYF.

This chain links TRBV30 with TRBJ2-7; possible D gene TRBD1, 6 bases. Deletions cut 2 bases from V and 4 bases from J, with 9 bases between. The CDR3 totals 12 residues. Germline assignment: CDR1 GTSNPN and CDR2 SVGIG (reference sequence). In DNA form, the CDR3 reads TGTGCCTGGAGTTCGGACAGTTACGAGCAGTACTTC. Protein: CAWSSDSYEQYF. The full variable domain, completed using reference TRBV30 and TRBJ2-7, is SQTIHQWPATLVQPVGSPLSLECTVEGTSNPNLYWYRQAAGRGLQLLFYSVGIGQISSEVPQNLSASRPQDRQFILSSKKLLLSDSGFYLCAWSSDSYEQYFGPGTRLTVT.

The chain has TRBV11-3 and TRBJ1-1; perhaps TRBD1 as D (5 bases). Germline values: CDR1 SGHNT, CDR2 YENEEA. V shed 3 bases and J shed 0 bases, with 8 bases lying between them. This CDR3 has 14 amino acids. The CDR3 DNA reads TGTGCCAGCAGCTTCAGGGCGATGAACACTGAAGCTTTCTTT. Translation: CASSFRAMNTEAFF.

The chain has TRBV30 and TRBJ2-7, with TRBD2 matching 12 bases. This CDR3 has 16 amino acids. With 2 bases clipped from V and 7 bases from J, the junction kept 12 bases outside the gene matches. Germline-derived CDR1 and CDR2 are GTSNPN and SVGIG (reference sequence). The CDR3 region has the DNA TGTGCCTGGAGTAATCTCCGGGGGACTAGCGGGTGGGAGCAGTACTTC. Amino acid sequence: CAWSNLRGTSGWEQYF.

V is TRBV9 and J is TRBJ1-3; D is perhaps TRBD1 (6 bases). Trimming pared 0 bases from V and 0 bases from J, leaving 16 bases between. Germline loops: CDR1 SGDLS, CDR2 YYNGEE. The CDR3 sequence is 18 residues long. CDR3 nucleotide sequence: TGTGCCAGCAGCGTAGACGGGACACCGCCTTACTCTGGAAACACCATATATTTT. Translated, it gives CASSVDGTPPYSGNTIYF.

V and J are TRBV18 and TRBJ1-1, with 7 bases that match TRBD1. Trimming at V came to 2 bases and at J to 1 base, leaving 7 bases not matched to a gene. In germline, CDR1 is KGHSH, CDR2 LQKENI. This CDR3 comprises 16 residues. The CDR3, as DNA: TGTGCCAGCTCACCAACAACACAGGGGTGGAACACTGAAGCTTTCTTT. Translation gives CASSPTTQGWNTEAFF.